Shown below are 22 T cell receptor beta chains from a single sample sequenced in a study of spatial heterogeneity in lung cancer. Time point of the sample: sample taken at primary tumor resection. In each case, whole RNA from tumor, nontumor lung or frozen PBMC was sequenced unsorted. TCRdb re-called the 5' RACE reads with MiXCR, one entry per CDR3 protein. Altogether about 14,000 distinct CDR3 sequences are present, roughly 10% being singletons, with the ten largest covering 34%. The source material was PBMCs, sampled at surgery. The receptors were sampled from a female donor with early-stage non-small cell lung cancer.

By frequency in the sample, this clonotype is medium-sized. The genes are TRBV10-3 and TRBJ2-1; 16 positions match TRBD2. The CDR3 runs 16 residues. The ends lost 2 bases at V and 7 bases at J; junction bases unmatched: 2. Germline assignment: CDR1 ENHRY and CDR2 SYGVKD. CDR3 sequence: CAISEPGLAGGNEQFF. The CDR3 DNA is TGTGCCATCAGTGAGCCGGGACTAGCGGGGGGGAATGAGCAGTTCTTC.

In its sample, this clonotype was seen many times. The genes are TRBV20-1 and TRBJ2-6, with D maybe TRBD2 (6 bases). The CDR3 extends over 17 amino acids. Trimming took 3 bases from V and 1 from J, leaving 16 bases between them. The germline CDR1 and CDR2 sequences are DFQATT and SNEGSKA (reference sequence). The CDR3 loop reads CSASNRVRGSGANVLTF. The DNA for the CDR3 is TGCAGTGCTAGTAACCGTGTTCGGGGGTCTGGGGCCAACGTCCTGACTTTC.

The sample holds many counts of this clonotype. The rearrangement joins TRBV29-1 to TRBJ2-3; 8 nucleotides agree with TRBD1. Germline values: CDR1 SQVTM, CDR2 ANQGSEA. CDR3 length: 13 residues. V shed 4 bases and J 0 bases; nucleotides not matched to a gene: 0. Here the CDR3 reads CSVGDRSTDTQYF. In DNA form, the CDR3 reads TGCAGCGTTGGGGACAGGAGCACAGATACGCAGTATTTT.

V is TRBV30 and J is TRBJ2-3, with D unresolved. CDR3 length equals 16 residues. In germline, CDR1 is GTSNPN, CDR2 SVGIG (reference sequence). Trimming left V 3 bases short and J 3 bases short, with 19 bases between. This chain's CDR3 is CAWSLGGSSWTDTQYF. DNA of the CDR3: TGTGCCTGGAGCCTGGGTGGGTCTAGTTGGACAGATACGCAGTATTTT.

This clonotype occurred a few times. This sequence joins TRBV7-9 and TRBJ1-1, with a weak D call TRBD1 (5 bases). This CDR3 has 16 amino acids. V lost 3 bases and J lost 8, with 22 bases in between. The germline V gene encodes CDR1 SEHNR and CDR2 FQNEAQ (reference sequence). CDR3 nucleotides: TGTGCCAGCAGCTTGGTCAGGTGGGACGTCGGACCCGAAGCTTTCTTT. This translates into CASSLVRWDVGPEAFF.

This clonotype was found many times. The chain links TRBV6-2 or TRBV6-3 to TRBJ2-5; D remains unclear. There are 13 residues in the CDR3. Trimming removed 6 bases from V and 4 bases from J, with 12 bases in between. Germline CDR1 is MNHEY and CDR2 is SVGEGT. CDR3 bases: TGTGCCAGCAGAGGTGACAAACTAGAGACCCAGTACTTC. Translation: CASRGDKLETQYF.

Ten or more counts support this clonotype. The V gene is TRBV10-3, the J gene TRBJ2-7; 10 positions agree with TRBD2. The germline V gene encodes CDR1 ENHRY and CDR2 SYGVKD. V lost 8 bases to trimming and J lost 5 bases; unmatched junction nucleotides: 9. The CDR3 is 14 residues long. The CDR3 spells CAIGQAGGLDEQYF. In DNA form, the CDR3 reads TGTGCCATCGGACAAGCGGGGGGGCTCGACGAGCAGTACTTC.

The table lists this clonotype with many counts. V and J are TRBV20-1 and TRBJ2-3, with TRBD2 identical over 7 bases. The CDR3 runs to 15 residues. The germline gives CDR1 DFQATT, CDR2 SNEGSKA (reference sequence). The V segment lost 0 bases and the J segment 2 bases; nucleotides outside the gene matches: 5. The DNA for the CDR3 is TGCAGTGCTAGAGATTGGGGGGGAGTCACAGATACGCAGTATTTT. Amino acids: CSARDWGGVTDTQYF.

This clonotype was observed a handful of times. The CDR3 spells CASSLGPRSTDTQYF. CDR3 in DNA: TGTGCCAGCAGTTTGGGCCCTAGAAGCACAGATACGCAGTATTTT. The rearrangement joins TRBV12-3 or TRBV12-4 to TRBJ2-3; D gene ambiguous. The CDR3 runs to 15 residues. V dropped 3 bases and J dropped 0 bases, with 10 bases sitting between them.

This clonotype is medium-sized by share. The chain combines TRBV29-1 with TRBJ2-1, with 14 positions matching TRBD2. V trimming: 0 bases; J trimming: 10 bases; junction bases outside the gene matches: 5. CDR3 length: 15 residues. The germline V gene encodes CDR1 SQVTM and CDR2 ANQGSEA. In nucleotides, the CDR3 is TGCAGCGTTGAAGAGACTAGCGGGGGGGCCGGAGAGCAGTTCTTC. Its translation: CSVEETSGGAGEQFF.

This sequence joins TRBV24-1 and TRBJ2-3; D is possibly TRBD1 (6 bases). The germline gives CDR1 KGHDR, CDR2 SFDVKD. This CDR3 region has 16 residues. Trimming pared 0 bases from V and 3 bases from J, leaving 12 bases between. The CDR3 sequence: CATSDLSTGRTDTQYF. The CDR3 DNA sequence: TGTGCCACCAGTGATTTGTCCACAGGGCGGACAGATACGCAGTATTTT.

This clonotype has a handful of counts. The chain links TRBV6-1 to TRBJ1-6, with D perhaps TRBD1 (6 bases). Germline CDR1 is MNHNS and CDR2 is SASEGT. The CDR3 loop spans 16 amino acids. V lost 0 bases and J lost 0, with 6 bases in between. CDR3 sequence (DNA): TGTGCCAGCAGTGAAGCGGACAGCTCCTATAATTCACCCCTCCACTTT. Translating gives CASSEADSSYNSPLHF.

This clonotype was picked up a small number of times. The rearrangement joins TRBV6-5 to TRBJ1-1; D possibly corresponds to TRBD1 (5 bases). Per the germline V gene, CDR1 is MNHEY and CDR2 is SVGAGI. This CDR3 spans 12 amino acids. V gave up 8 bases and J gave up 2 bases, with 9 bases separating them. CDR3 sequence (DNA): TGTGCCAGCGGGACGGGAAACACTGAAGCTTTCTTT. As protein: CASGTGNTEAFF.

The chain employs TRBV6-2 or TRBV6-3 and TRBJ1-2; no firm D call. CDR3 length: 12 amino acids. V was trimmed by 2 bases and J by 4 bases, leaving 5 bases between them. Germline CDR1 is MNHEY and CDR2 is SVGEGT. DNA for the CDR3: TGTGCCAGCAGTTACCGGGTCTATGGCTACACCTTC. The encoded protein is CASSYRVYGYTF.

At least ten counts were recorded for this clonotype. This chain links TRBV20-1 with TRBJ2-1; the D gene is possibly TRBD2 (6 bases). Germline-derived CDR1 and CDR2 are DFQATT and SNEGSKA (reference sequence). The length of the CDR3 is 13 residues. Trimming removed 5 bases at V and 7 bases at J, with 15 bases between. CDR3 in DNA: TGCAGTGCTCGACGATTTAGCGGTAATGAGCAGTTCTTC. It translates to CSARRFSGNEQFF.

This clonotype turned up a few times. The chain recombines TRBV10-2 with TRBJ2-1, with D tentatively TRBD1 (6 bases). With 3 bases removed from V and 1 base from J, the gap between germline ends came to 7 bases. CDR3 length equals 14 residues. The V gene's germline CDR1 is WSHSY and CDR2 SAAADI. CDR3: CASSDRGSYNEQFF. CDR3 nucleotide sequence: TGCGCCAGCAGTGACAGGGGTTCCTACAATGAGCAGTTCTTC.

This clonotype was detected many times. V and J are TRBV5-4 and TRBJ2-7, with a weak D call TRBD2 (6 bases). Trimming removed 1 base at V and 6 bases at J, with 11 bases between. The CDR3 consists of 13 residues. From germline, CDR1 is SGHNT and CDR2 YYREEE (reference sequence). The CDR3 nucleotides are TGTGCCAGCAGCTTGAATTCCGGGGGCGAGCAGTACTTC. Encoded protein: CASSLNSGGEQYF.

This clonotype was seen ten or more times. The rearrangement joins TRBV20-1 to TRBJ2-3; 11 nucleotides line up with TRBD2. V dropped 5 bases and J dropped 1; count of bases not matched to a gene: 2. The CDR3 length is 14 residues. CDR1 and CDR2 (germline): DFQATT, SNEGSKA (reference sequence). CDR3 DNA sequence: TGCAGTGCTGTGACTAGCGGGGGCACAGATACGCAGTATTTT. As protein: CSAVTSGGTDTQYF.

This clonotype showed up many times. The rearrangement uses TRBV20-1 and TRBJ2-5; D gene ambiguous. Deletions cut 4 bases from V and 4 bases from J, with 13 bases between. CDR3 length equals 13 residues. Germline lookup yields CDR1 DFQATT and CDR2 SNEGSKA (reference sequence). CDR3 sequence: CSAIIGNRETQYF. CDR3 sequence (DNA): TGCAGTGCTATCATAGGGAACAGAGAGACCCAGTACTTC.

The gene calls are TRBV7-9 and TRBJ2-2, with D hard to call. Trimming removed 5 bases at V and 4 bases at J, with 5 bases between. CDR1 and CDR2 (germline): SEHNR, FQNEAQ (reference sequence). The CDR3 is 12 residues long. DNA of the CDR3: TGTGCCAGCAGCCGGACCACCGGGGAGCTGTTTTTT. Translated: CASSRTTGELFF.

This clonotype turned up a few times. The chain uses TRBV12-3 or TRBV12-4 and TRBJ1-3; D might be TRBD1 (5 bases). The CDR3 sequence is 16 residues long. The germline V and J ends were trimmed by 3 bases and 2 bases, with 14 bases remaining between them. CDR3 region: CASSFATRDTGNTIYF. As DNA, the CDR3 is TGTGCCAGCAGTTTCGCCACCAGGGATACTGGAAACACCATATATTTT.

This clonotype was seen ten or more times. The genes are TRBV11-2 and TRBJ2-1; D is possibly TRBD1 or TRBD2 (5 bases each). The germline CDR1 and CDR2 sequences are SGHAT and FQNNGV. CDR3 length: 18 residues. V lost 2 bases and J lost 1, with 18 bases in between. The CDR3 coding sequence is TGTGCCAGCAGCTTAAAGGTCCCGCAGGGAGTGTCCTACAATGAGCAGTTCTTC. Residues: CASSLKVPQGVSYNEQFF. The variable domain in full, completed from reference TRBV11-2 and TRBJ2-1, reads EAGVAQSPRYKIIEKRQSVAFWCNPISGHATLYWYQQILGQGPKLLIQFQNNGVVDDSQLPKDRFSAERLKGVDSTLKIQPAKLEDSAVYLCASSLKVPQGVSYNEQFFGPGTRLTVL.